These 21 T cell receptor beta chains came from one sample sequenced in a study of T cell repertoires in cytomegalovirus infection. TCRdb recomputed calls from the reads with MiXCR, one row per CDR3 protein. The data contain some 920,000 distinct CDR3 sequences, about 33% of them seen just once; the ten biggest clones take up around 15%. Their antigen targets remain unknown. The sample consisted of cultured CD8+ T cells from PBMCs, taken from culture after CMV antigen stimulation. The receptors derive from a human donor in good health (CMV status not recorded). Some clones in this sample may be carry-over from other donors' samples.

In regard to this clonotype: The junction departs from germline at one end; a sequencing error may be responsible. CDR3 sequence: CANSLSRDTEAFF. The CDR3 bases are TGTGCCAACAGTCTAAGCCGGGACACTGAAGCTTTCTTT. This chain joins TRBV27 and TRBJ1-1; D uncertain. CDR3 length: 13 residues. The V gene's germline CDR1 is MNHEY and CDR2 SMNVEV (reference sequence).

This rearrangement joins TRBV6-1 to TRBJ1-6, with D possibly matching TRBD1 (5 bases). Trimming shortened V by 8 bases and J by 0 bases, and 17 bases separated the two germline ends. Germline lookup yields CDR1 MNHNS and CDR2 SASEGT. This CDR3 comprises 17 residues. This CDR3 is CASVLSGGSSYNSPLHF. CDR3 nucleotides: TGTGCCAGCGTCCTATCGGGGGGGAGCTCCTATAATTCACCCCTCCACTTT.

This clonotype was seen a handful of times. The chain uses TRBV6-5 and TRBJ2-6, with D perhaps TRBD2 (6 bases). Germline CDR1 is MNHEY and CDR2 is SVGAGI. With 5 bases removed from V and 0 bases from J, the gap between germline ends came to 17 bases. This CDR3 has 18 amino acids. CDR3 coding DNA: TGTGCCAGCAGTAAACCCGGGACTCAAGACTCTGGGGCCAACGTCCTGACTTTC. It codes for CASSKPGTQDSGANVLTF.

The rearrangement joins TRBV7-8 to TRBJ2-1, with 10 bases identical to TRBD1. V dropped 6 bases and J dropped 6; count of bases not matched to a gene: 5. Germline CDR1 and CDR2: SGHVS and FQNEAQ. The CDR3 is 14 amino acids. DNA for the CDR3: TGTGCCAGCAGGGACCGGGACAGGGGCAATGAGCAGTTCTTC. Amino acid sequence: CASRDRDRGNEQFF.

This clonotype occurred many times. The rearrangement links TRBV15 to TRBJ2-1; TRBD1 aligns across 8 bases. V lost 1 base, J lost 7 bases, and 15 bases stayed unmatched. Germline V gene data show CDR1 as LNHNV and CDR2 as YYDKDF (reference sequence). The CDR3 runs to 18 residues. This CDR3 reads CATSRAPIWQGAYNEQFF. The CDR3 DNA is TGTGCCACCAGCAGAGCCCCAATCTGGCAGGGGGCATATAATGAGCAGTTCTTC.

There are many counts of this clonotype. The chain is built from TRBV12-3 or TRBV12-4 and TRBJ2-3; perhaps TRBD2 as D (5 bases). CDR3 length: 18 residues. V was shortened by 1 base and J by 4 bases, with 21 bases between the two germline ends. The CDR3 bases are TGTGCCAGCAGTTTAGAGGAGATCCCCAGCGAGGGATCAGATACGCAGTATTTT. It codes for CASSLEEIPSEGSDTQYF.

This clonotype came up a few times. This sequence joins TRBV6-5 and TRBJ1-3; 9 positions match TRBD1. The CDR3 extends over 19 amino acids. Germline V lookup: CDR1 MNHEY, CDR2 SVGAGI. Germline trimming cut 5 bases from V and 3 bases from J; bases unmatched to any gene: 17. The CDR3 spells CASSRPAGQGEWYGNTIYF. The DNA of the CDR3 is TGTGCCAGCAGTCGCCCGGCGGGACAGGGAGAATGGTATGGAAACACCATATATTTT.

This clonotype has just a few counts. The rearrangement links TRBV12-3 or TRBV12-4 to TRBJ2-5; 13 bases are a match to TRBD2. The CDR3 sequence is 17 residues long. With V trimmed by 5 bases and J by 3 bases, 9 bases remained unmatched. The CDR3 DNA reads TGTGCCAGCAGTCCCGTTCTGGGGACTAGCGGGGAAGAGACCCAGTACTTC. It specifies CASSPVLGTSGEETQYF.

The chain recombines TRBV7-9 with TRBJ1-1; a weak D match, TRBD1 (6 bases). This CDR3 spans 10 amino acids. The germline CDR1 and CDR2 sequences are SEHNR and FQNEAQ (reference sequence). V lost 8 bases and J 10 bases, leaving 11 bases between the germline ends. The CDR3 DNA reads TGTGCCAGCTCCAGGGGACCAGCTTTCTTT. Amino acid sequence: CASSRGPAFF.

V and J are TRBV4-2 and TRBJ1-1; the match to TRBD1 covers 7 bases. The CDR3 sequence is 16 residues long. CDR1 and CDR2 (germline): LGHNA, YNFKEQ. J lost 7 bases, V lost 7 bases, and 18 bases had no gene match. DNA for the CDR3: TGTGCCAGCATGGGTAGGGGGCAGGCTGAGGATCTTGAAGCTTTCTTT. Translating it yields CASMGRGQAEDLEAFF.

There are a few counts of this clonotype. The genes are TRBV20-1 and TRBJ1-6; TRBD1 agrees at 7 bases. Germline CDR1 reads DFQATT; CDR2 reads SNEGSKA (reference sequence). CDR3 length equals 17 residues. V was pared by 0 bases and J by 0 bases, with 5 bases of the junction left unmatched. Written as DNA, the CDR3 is TGCAGTGCTAGAGATTCCCGGGACAGCTCCTATAATTCACCCCTCCACTTT. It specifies CSARDSRDSSYNSPLHF.

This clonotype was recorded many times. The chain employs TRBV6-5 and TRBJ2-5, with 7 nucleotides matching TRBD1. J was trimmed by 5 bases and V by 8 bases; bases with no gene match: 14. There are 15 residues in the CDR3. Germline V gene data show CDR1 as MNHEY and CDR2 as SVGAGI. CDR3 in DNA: TGTGCCAGCTCTATCATGAACAGGGGCAGGGAGACCCAGTACTTC. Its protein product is CASSIMNRGRETQYF.

CDR3 loop: CASSARSSGYSGDEQFF. The CDR3 bases are TGTGCCAGCAGTGCTCGGAGTAGCGGGTACTCGGGCGATGAGCAGTTCTTC. V is TRBV6-4 and J is TRBJ2-1, with 7 bases fitting TRBD2. In germline, CDR1 is MRHNA, CDR2 SNTAGT. This CDR3 spans 17 amino acids. V lost 4 bases to trimming and J lost 8 bases; unmatched junction nucleotides: 17.

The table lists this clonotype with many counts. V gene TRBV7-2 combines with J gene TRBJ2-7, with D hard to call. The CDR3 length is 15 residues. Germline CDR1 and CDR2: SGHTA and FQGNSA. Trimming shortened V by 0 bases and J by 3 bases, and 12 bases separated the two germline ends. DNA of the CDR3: TGTGCCAGCAGCTTAGCCGTGGACCCTTTCTACGAGCAGTACTTC. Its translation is CASSLAVDPFYEQYF.

The CDR3 nucleotides are TGTGCCAGCAGCTTACTCAGACAATATGAAGGCTACACCTTC. It is translated as CASSLLRQYEGYTF. The genes are TRBV7-9 and TRBJ1-2; D unresolved. The CDR3 is made up of 14 amino acids. Germline assignment: CDR1 SEHNR and CDR2 FQNEAQ (reference sequence). Trimming took 2 bases from V and 8 from J, leaving 15 bases between them.

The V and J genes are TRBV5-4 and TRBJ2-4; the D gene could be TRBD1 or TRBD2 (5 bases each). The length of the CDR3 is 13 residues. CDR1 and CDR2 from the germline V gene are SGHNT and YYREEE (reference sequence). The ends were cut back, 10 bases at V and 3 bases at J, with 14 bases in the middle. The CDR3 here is CAGGSLGKNIQYF. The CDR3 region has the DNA TGTGCCGGGGGTTCATTGGGCAAAAACATTCAGTACTTC.

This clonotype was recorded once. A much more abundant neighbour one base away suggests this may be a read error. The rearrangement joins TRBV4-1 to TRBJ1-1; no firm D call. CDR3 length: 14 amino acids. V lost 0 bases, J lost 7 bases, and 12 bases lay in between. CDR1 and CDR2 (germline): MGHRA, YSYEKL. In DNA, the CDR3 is TGCGCCAGCAGCCAAGAGGCCGAGACAATTGAAGCTTTCTTT. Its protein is CASSQEAETIEAFF.

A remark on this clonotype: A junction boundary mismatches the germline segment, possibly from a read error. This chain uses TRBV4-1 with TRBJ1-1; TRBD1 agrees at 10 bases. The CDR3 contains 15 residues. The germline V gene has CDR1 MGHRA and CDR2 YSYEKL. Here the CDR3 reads CASSQDRTGGTEAFF. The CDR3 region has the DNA TGTGCCAGCAGCCAAGATAGGACAGGGGGCACTGAAGCTTTCTTT.

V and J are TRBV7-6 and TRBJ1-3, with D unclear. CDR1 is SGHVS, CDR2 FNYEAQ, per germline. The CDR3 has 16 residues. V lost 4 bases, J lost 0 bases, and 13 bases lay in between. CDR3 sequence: CASSSRRMSSGNTIYF. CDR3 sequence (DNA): TGTGCCAGCAGCTCAAGGCGGATGAGCTCTGGAAACACCATATATTTT.

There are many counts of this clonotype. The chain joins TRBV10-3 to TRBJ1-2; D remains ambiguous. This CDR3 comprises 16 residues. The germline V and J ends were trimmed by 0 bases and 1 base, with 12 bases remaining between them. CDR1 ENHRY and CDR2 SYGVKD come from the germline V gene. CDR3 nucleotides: TGTGCCATCAGTGAGTCCCGGGAGACAAGTAACTATGGCTACACCTTC. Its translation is CAISESRETSNYGYTF.

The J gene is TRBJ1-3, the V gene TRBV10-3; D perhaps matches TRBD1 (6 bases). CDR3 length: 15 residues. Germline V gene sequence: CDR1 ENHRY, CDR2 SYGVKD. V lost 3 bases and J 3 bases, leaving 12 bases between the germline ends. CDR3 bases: TGTGCCATCAGTGATTCCGGGACACTTGGAAACACCATATATTTT. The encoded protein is CAISDSGTLGNTIYF.